The present entry profiles one T cell receptor (beta chain) with its context. Original processing methods: Quantification of nucleated cells was approximated via reference gene primer amplification. Profiled with immunoSEQ multiplex PCR; TCRdb holds only in-frame clones, not every one. That table is the source of V, J and clone size, and D and trimming were worked out from the DNA. This sample has roughly 220,000 clones, with 75% to 90% found just once. This sample is part of a study of blood T cell repertoires in COVID-19. Study overall: Sites in the United States, Italy and Spain provided acute and convalescent COVID-19 samples.

The study drew participants aged about 18 to 89 years from some 23 US areas. Germline V gives CDR1 SGHAT, CDR2 FQNNGV. The CDR3 extends over 18 amino acids. V lost 5 bases and J lost 2; bases outside the gene matches: 18. This chain links TRBV11-2 with TRBJ2-7, with TRBD1 matching 7 bases. Sequenced input: PBMCs or T cells enriched from blood (not recorded which). This TCR derives from a woman aged 18-35 years in a cohort exposed to, infected with or recovered from COVID-19 (not recorded which). The CDR3 protein is CASSPRTGETGRTYEQYF. CDR3 nucleotide sequence: TGTGCCAGCAGCCCAAGGACAGGAGAGACCGGACGTACCTACGAGCAGTACTTC.